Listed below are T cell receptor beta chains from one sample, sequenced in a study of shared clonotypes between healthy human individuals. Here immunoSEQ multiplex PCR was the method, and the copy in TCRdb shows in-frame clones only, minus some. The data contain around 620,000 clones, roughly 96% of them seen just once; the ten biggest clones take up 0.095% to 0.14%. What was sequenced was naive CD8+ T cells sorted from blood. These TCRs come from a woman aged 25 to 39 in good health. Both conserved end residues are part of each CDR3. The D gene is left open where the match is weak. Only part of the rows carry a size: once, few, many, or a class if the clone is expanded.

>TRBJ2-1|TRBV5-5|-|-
TGTGCCAGCAGCTTGGAGTTCCTAGCCTCCTACAATGAGCAGTTCTTC
CASSLEFLASYNEQFF
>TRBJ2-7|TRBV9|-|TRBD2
TGTGCCAGCAGCGTAGGGACTAGCGGGAGCCACGAGCAGTACTTC
CASSVGTSGSHEQYF
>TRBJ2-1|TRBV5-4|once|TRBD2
TGTGCCAGCAGTGGGACTAGCGGGAGCGGTGAGCAGTTCTTC
CASSGTSGSGEQFF
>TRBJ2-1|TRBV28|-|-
TGTGCCAGCAGTTTGACTAGAGGTTACAATGAGCAGTTCTTC
CASSLTRGYNEQFF
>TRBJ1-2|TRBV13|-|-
TGTGCCAGCAGAGAGGGGGGGAACTATGGCTACACCTTC
CASREGGNYGYTF
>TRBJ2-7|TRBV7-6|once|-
TGTGCCAGCAGTGGGGGATACAGCTCCTACGAGCAGTACTTC
CASSGGYSSYEQYF
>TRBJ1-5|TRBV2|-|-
TGTGCCAGCGGACAAGGTCTCGGTAATCAGCCCCAGCATTTT
CASGQGLGNQPQHF
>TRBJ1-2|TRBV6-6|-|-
TGTGCCAGCAGCGACCCAGGGTCCTATGGCTACACCTTC
CASSDPGSYGYTF
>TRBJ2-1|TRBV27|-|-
TGTGCCAGCAGTTTGCTGTACTACGATGAGCAGTTCTTC
CASSLLYYDEQFF
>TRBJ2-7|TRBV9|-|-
TGTGCCAGCAGCGTGGATGGACTCGGGAGAACACCCTACGAGCAGTACTTC
CASSVDGLGRTPYEQYF
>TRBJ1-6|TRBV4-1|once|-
TGCGCCAGCAGCCAACAAAATTCACCCCTCCACTTT
CASSQQNSPLHF
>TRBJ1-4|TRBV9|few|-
TGTGCCAGCAGCGGAACGACAGGAACCGGACTGTTTTTT
CASSGTTGTGLFF